This record concerns one TCR beta chain sequence. V was shortened by 2 bases and J by 7 bases, with 15 bases between the two germline ends. Germline V gene sequence: CDR1 SGHVS, CDR2 FQNEAQ. This CDR3 comprises 15 residues. The data were obtained in a study of technical replicates of blood from a handful of donors. Assay used: immunoSEQ multiplex PCR; TCRdb lists only in-frame clones, some missing. In the table there are 50,000 to 70,000 clones, about 94% of which are singletons. The sequenced sample was PBMCs. V usage is TRBV7-8 and J usage is TRBJ1-3; D unclear. This clonotype was sampled from a human donor in good health. Some clones in this sample may be carry-over from other donors' samples. CDR3 sequence (DNA): TGTGCCAGCAGCTTATCGTCCGGGATGGGGAACACCATATATTTT. Its translation is CASSLSSGMGNTIYF. Looking up the rest from reference TRBV7-8 and TRBJ1-3 gives the full variable domain: GAGVSQSPRYKVAKRGQDVALRCDPISGHVSLFWYQQALGQGPEFLTYFQNEAQLDKSGLPSDRFFAERPEGSVSTLKIQRTQQEDSAVYLCASSLSSGMGNTIYFGEGSWLTVV.